This TCR beta chain was sequenced during a study of OX40 agonist ivuxolimab in advanced cancers. The overall study: Every 2 weeks, patients got intravenous ivuxolimab at one of six dose levels (0.01-10 mg/kg). Points from the study as a whole: More expanded clones were seen, on average, in CD8+ T cells than in CD4+.

About this clone itself: Its antigen is as yet unknown.

Generated by immunoSEQ multiplex PCR, the TCRdb table keeps only in-frame clones and is missing some. The table includes 65,000 to 90,000 clones, approximately 92% detected once. V was pared by 5 bases and J by 6 bases, with 4 bases of the junction left unmatched. Germline V gene lookup returns CDR1 KGHSH and CDR2 LQKENI. This CDR3 has 13 amino acids. Autoimmune disease history or systemic immunosuppression led to patient exclusion. Patients had blood sampled at baseline and again on cycle 4 day 1 and cycle 7 day 1. The genes are TRBV18 and TRBJ2-7; TRBD1 agrees at 10 bases. The material was CD4+ or CD8+ T cells sorted from blood, obtained in a trial of the OX40 agonist ivuxolimab. This clonotype was obtained from an adult with an advanced solid tumor such as melanoma, head and neck, liver or kidney cancer. CDR3 nucleotide sequence: TGTGCCAGCTCAGAGGGACAGGGGATCGAGCAGTACTTC. Encoded protein: CASSEGQGIEQYF.